This TCR beta chain was recorded in a study of cytomegalovirus exposure and HLA in healthy donors. Looking at the study overall: Among the roughly 400 genotyped donors, 81% were placed in the Caucasian-associated ancestry cluster.

The CDR3 loop spans 19 amino acids. The V segment lost 7 bases and the J segment 0 bases; nucleotides outside the gene matches: 14. In germline, CDR1 is LGHNT, CDR2 FRNRAP. The PCR had 60 Vbeta and 13 Jbeta primers. Data came from immunoSEQ multiplex PCR; TCRdb stores just in-frame clones and leaves some out. Of 98,000 or so clones listed, 76% were seen once; the top ten hold about 5.4%. General study results and limits: A missense DCLRE1C variant was associated with V- and J-gene trimming of TCR beta chains in a later analysis, and an independent cohort replicated the association. The study put 150 to 200 TCR beta chains on its list as cytomegalovirus-associated.

Concerning this clone itself: Its antigen is still unknown.

This clonotype originated in a woman aged 18-30 years in good health and CMV-seropositive. The chain carries TRBV12-5 and TRBJ2-6; 8 bases agree with TRBD1. Sequenced: PBMCs. Written as DNA, the CDR3 is TGTGCTAGTGCCTCCCGTGGGACAGGCGATTACTCTGGGGCCAACGTCCTGACTTTC. Translating gives CASASRGTGDYSGANVLTF.